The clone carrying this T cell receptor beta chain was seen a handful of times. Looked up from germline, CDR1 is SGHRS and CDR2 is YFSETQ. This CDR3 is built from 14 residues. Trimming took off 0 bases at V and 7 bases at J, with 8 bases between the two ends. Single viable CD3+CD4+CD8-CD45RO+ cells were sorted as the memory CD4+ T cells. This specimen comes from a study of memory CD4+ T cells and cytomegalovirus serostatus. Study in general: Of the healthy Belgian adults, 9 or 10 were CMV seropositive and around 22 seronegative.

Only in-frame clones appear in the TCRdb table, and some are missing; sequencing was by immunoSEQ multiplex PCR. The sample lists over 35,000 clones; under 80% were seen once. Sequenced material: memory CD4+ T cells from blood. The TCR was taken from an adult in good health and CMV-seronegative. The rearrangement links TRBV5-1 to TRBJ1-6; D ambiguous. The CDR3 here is CASSLGQVNSPLHF. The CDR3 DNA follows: TGCGCCAGCAGCTTGGGCCAGGTAAATTCACCCCTCCACTTT.